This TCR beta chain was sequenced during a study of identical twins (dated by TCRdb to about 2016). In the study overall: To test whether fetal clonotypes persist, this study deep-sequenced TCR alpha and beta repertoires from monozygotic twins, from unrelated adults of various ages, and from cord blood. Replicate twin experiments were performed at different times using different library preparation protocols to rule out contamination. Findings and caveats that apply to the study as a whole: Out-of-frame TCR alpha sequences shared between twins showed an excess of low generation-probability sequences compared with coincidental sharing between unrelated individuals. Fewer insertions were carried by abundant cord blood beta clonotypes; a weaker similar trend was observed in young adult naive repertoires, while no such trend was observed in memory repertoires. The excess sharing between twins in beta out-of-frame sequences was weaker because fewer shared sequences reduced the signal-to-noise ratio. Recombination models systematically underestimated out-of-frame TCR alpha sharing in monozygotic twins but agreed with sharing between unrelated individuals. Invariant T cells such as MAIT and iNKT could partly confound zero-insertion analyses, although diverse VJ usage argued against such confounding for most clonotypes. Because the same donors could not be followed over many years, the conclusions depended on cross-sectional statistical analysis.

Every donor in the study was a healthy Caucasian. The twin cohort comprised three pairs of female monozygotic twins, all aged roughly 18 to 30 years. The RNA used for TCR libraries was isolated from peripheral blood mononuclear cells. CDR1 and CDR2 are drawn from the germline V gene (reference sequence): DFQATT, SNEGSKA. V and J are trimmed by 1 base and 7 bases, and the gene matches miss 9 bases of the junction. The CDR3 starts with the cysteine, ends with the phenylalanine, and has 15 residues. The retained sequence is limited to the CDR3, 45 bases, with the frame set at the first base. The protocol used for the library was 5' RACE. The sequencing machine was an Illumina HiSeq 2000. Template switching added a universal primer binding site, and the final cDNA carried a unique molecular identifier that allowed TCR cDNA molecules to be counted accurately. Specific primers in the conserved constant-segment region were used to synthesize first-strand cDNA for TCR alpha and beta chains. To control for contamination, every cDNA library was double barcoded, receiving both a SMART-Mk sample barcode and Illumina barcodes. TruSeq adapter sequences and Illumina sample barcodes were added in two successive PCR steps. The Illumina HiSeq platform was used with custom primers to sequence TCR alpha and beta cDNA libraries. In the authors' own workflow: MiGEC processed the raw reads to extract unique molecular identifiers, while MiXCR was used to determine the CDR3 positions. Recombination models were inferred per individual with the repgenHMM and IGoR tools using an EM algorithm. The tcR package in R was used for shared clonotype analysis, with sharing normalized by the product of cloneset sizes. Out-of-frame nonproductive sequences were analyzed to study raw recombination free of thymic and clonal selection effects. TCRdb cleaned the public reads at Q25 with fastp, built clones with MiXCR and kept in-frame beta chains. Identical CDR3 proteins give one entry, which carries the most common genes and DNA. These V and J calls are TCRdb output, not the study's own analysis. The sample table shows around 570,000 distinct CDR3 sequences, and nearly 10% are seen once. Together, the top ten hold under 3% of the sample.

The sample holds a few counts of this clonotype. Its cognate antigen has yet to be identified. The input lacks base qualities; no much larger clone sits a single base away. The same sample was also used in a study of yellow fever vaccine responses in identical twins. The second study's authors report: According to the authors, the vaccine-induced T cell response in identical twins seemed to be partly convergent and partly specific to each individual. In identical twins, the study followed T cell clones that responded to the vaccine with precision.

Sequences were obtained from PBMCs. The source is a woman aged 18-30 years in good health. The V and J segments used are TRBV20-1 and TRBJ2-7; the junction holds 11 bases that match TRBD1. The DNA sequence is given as TGCAGTGCTAGAGGTGGTGGACAGGGGGCGCGGGAGCAGTACTTC. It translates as CSARGGGQGAREQYF.